This T cell receptor beta chain emerged from a study of T cells after somatic rescue of genetic block (dated by TCRdb to the early 2020s). About the full investigation: The study assessed how robust, over the long term, a T-cell system was when the system had developed through somatic rescue of a genetic block in T-cell development.

The germline V gene (reference sequence) gives CDR1 as GTSNPN and CDR2 as SVGIG. V drops 0 bases and J drops 5 bases, leaving 7 bases in between. CDR3 length: 13 amino acids, cysteine to phenylalanine. Only CDR3 DNA remains: 39 bases, in frame from the first base. Note on this clone: Its binding antigen is unknown. Per-nucleotide qualities are absent, and no much larger clonotype sits a single base away.

Library method: the immunoSEQ multiplex PCR assay. TCRdb limited this immuneACCESS table to in-frame rearrangements with V and J called. A share of clones is missing; checked studies link under half to unresolved V genes, and the rest is unexplained. The sample profile shows roughly 110,000 clones; 80% to 95% of them were found once. The ten largest clones take up about 1.5% of the sample. Sample: peripheral blood mononuclear cells (PBMCs). The V and J segments used are TRBV30 and TRBJ2-2; perhaps TRBD2 is the D gene, with 5 bases matching. This receptor was identified in a woman between 18 and 29 years old. The bases read TGTGCCTGGAGTGTCTGGGAGACCGGGGAGCTGTTTTTT. Its coded protein is CAWSVWETGELFF.